What follows are 2 T cell receptor beta chains derived from one specimen sequenced in a study of cytomegalovirus exposure and HLA in healthy donors. Primers for the PCR totalled 60 Vbeta and 13 Jbeta. Sequencing used immunoSEQ multiplex PCR; TCRdb keeps in-frame clones, though not all of them. The data hold over 110,000 clones, with around four fifths observed a single time. The source material was PBMCs. The origin of the receptors is a female donor in good health and CMV-seronegative.

The rearrangement joins TRBV5-6 to TRBJ2-1; maybe TRBD2 (7 bases). The CDR3 contains 14 residues. Per the germline V gene, CDR1 is SGHDT and CDR2 is YYEEEE. V lost 0 bases and J 5 bases, leaving 9 bases between the germline ends. Here the CDR3 reads CASSLDGGHNEQFF. The CDR3 nucleotides are TGTGCCAGCAGCTTGGACGGGGGGCACAATGAGCAGTTCTTC.

V and J are TRBV7-2 and TRBJ1-6; unclear D gene. This CDR3 comprises 18 residues. V shed 4 bases and J shed 0 bases, with 16 bases lying between them. Germline-derived CDR1 and CDR2 are SGHTA and FQGNSA. As DNA, the CDR3 is TGTGCCAGCAGCTACCGACCCGCTAGGAGCTCCTATAATTCACCCCTCCACTTT. Translating it yields CASSYRPARSSYNSPLHF.